This TCR beta chain is from a study of blood T cell repertoires in COVID-19. Participants were aged about 18 to 89 years from 24 US areas. Germline loops: CDR1 KGHSH, CDR2 LQKENI. Trimming at V came to 3 bases and at J to 8 bases, leaving 2 bases not matched to a gene. The CDR3 sequence is 14 residues long. Points on this clone: At the DNA level, this CDR3 is encoded by other sequences in the same sample as well.

Profiling relied on immunoSEQ multiplex PCR, and the TCRdb table lists in-frame clones only, not all of them. The data show about 310,000 clones, around 86% seen once. The sequenced sample was PBMCs or T cells enriched from blood (not recorded which). This receptor was obtained from a man aged 60 to 75 who had recovered from COVID-19. The chain carries TRBV18 and TRBJ1-4, with 11 bases aligning to TRBD1. CDR3 amino acids: CASSPDRGREKLFF. The CDR3 DNA reads TGTGCCAGCTCACCGGACAGGGGGCGGGAAAAACTGTTTTTT. Variable domain in full (rest from reference TRBV18 and TRBJ1-4): NAGVMQNPRHLVRRRGQEARLRCSPMKGHSHVYWYRQLPEEGLKFMVYLQKENIIDESGMPKERFSAEFPKEGPSILRIQQVVRGDSAAYFCASSPDRGREKLFFGSGTQLSVL.